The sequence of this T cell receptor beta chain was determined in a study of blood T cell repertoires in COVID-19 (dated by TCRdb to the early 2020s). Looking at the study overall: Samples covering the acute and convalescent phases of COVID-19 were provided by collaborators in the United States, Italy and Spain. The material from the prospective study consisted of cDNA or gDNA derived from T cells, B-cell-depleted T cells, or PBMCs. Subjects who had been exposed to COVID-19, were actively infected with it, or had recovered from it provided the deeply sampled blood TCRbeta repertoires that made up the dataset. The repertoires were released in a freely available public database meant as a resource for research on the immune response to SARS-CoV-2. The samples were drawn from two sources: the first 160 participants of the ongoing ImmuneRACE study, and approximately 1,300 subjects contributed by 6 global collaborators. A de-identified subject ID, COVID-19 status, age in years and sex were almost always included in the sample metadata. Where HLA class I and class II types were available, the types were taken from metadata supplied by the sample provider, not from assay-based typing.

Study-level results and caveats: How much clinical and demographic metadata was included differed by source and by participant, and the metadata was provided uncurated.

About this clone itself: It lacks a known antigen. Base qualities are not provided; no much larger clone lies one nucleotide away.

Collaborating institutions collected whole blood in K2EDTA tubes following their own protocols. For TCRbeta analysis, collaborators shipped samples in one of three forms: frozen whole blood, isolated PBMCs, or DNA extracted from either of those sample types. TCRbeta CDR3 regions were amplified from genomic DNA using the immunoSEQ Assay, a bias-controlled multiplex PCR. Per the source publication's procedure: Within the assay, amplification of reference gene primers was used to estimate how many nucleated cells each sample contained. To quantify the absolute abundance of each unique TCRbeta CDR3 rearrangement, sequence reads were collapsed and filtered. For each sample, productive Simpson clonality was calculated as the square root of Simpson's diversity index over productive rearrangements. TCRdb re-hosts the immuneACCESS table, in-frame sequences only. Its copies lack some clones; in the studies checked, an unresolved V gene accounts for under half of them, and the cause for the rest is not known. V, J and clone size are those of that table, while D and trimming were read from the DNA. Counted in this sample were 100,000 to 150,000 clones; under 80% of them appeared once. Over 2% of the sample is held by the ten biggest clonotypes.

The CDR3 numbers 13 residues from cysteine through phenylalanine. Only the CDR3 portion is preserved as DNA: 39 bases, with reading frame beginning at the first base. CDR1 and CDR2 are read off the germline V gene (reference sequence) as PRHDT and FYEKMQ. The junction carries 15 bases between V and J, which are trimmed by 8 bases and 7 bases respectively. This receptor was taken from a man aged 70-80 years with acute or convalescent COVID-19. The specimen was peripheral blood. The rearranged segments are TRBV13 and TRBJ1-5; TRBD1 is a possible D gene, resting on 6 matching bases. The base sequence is TGTGCCAGCGCACAGGGTACCCTCCAGCCCCAGCATTTT. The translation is CASAQGTLQPQHF.